The clone carrying this T cell receptor beta chain was seen more than once but under ten times. Antigen: not known. These data are taken from a study of early T cells in non-severe SARS-CoV-2 infection. Study-wide points: Matching results from VDJdb favored anti-spike CD8 responses, leaving private and CD4 specificities undetected.

Attachment of unique molecular identifiers to individual cDNA molecules was performed. TCRdb analysed the 5' RACE reads with MiXCR anew, one entry per CDR3 protein. Of about 77,000 distinct CDR3 sequences listed, roughly 9.6% are singletons. This sequence originates from an adult who was a healthcare worker with PCR-confirmed SARS-CoV-2 infection or an uninfected control (not recorded which). The sample comprised whole blood.

Written as DNA, the CDR3 is TGCAGTGCTCTTAGCGGAACCTGGCCCAATGAGCAGTTCTTC. Protein product: CSALSGTWPNEQFF. J is TRBJ2-1 and V is TRBV20-1, with D possibly being TRBD2 (6 bases). Trimming took 5 bases from V and 6 from J, leaving 17 bases between them. CDR3 length: 14 amino acids. The V gene's germline CDR1 is DFQATT and CDR2 SNEGSKA (reference sequence).